This T cell receptor (beta chain) stems from a study of OX40 agonist ivuxolimab in advanced cancers. Overall study context: Ivuxolimab was administered intravenously to patients at 0.01 to 10 mg/kg every 2 weeks. Averaging approximately 60 years in age, with a range of roughly 23 to 80, the cohort was about 86% male.

Sequenced by immunoSEQ multiplex PCR; TCRdb stores in-frame clones only, minus some. The repertoire holds tens of thousands of clones, 82% seen once, with 0.4% to 0.5% in the top ten. The germline gives CDR1 MNHNY, CDR2 SVGAGI (reference sequence). The length of the CDR3 is 14 residues. Trimming removed 4 bases from V and 4 bases from J; junction bases left unmatched: 1. On this clone: Its antigen is not known.

Overall study results and limits: Expanded clones were, on average, more numerous in CD8+ T cells than in CD4+. By week 6 at 0.1 to 3.0 mg/kg, blood CD4+ and CD8+ T cells had expanded clonally.

Sequenced material: CD4+ or CD8+ T cells sorted from blood, taken in a trial of the OX40 agonist ivuxolimab. This clonotype was sampled from an adult with an advanced solid tumor such as melanoma, head and neck, liver or kidney cancer. The genes are TRBV6-6 and TRBJ2-1; 10 positions match TRBD2. As DNA, the CDR3 is TGTGCCAGCAGTTGGACTAGCGGTTACAATGAGCAGTTCTTC. Translation gives CASSWTSGYNEQFF.